The rows below give T cell receptor beta chains drawn from one sample of a study of T cell changes during pregnancy in multiple sclerosis. The assay was immunoSEQ multiplex PCR, and TCRdb's table has in-frame clones only and misses some. Here the sample spans tens of thousands of clones, 85% to 95% being singletons. Here the sequenced sample was peripheral blood, taken before pregnancy. The receptors were gathered from a female donor with multiple sclerosis, enrolled in a pregnancy study. Each CDR3 is given with its conserved first and last residue. The D gene is left open where the match is weak. Expanded clones are given a class, and other clones once, few, many or no size at all.

J gene | D gene | clone size | CDR3 length | V gene | CDR3 DNA | CDR3 protein
TRBJ1-1 | . | . | 15 | TRBV9 | TGTGCCAGCAGCCCCCGGGGAGGGGAGGACACTGAAGCTTTCTTT | CASSPRGGEDTEAFF
TRBJ2-7 | . | . | 12 | TRBV5-1 | TGCGCCAGCAAAGACACAGGGACCGAGCAGTACTTC | CASKDTGTEQYF
TRBJ1-3 | . | . | 12 | TRBV28 | TGTGCCAGCAGTCCCCGAGGGTGGGGCATATATTTT | CASSPRGWGIYF
TRBJ2-6 | . | . | 14 | TRBV27 | TGTGCCAGCAGTTCCAGGGCGGGGGCCAACGTCCTGACTTTC | CASSSRAGANVLTF
TRBJ2-7 | TRBD1 | once | 13 | TRBV29-1 | TGCAGCGTTGGGACAGGGGATGCCTACGAGCAGTACTTC | CSVGTGDAYEQYF
TRBJ2-5 | TRBD2 | . | 16 | TRBV9 | TGTGCCAGCAGCGTAGGCGCGGGGGGCATCCAAGAGACCCAGTACTTC | CASSVGAGGIQETQYF
TRBJ1-5 | TRBD1 | . | 18 | TRBV28 | TGTGCCAGCAGTTTCCCCGGACAGGGAAAGTATAGCAATCAGCCCCAGCATTTT | CASSFPGQGKYSNQPQHF
TRBJ2-3 | . | . | 14 | TRBV18 | TGTGCCAGCTCACCATTAGGACGCGGGGATACGCAGTATTTT | CASSPLGRGDTQYF
TRBJ2-7 | TRBD2 | once | 17 | TRBV7-2 | TGTGCCAGCAGCTTCCCTACAGGTGGGGGGGTCTCCTACGAGCAGTACTTC | CASSFPTGGGVSYEQYF
TRBJ1-6 | . | . | 12 | TRBV2 | TGTGCCACCCGGGAGCGAAATTCACCCCTCCACTTT | CATRERNSPLHF
TRBJ2-7 | TRBD2 | once | 15 | TRBV6-6 | TGTGCCAGCAGTGGCCGACTAGCGGGAAACTACGAGCAGTACTTC | CASSGRLAGNYEQYF
TRBJ1-4 | . | once | 15 | TRBV7-9 | TGTGCCAGCAGCTTAGTCCGGGGGGGGTCGGAAAAACTGTTTTTT | CASSLVRGGSEKLFF
TRBJ2-1 | . | . | 17 | TRBV2 | TGTGCCAGCAGTGAAGCGTCCCCACGGGGAGGCTTTGATGAGCAGTTCTTC | CASSEASPRGGFDEQFF
TRBJ1-3 | . | . | 16 | TRBV7-6 | TGTGCCAGCAGCTTAGGGGCAGTAGGGAGAGGAAACACCATATATTTT | CASSLGAVGRGNTIYF
TRBJ1-1 | . | few | 13 | TRBV6-1 | TGTGCCAGCAGGGGGGACTGGAACACTGAAGCTTTCTTT | CASRGDWNTEAFF
TRBJ2-7 | TRBD1 | . | 17 | TRBV7-2 | TGTGCCAGCAGCCCTACGGGACAGGGGCAAGGGGGCTACGAGCAGTACTTC | CASSPTGQGQGGYEQYF
TRBJ1-1 | . | . | 14 | TRBV2 | TGTGCCAGCAGTGTTACAGGGTTATCGGGTGAAGCTTTCTTT | CASSVTGLSGEAFF
TRBJ2-3 | TRBD2 | once | 18 | TRBV5-1 | TGCGCCAGCAGCCCAGGACTAGCGGGGTTGCCTAGGGAAGATACGCAGTATTTT | CASSPGLAGLPREDTQYF
TRBJ1-5 | . | . | 15 | TRBV12-5 | TGTGCTAGTGGTCCCCGGGACTCTAGCAATCAGCCCCAGCATTTT | CASGPRDSSNQPQHF
TRBJ2-1 | TRBD1 | once | 16 | TRBV7-6 | TGTGCCAGCAGCTTAGGGGTGACAGGGTCCTACAATGAGCAGTTCTTC | CASSLGVTGSYNEQFF
TRBJ2-7 | TRBD2 | . | 16 | TRBV7-2 | TGTGCCAGCAGCTTAAAAAGCGGGGTTCCCGCCTACGAGCAGTACTTC | CASSLKSGVPAYEQYF
TRBJ2-7 | TRBD1 | . | 15 | TRBV16 | TGTGCCAGCAGCCAAGAGGGACAGAGAGCCTACGAGCAGTACTTC | CASSQEGQRAYEQYF
TRBJ2-7 | TRBD1 | . | 15 | TRBV6-4 | TGTGCCAGCAGTGACCCGGGACAGGGGGATTACGAGCAGTACTTC | CASSDPGQGDYEQYF
TRBJ2-1 | . | . | 11 | TRBV20-1 | TGCAGTGTACTTTTGGGGGGTGAGCAGTTCTTC | CSVLLGGEQFF
TRBJ1-1 | . | once | 13 | TRBV11-2 | TGTGCCAGCAGCTTAGCAAGGGGCGCGGGGGCTTTCTTT | CASSLARGAGAFF
TRBJ2-1 | . | . | 14 | TRBV7-3 | TGTGCCAGCAGCCTGGGGGGTTCGTACGGTGAGCAGTTCTTC | CASSLGGSYGEQFF
TRBJ2-1 | TRBD2 | . | 17 | TRBV2 | TGTGCCAGCAGCGCAGTCCTACTAGCGGGAGACTACAATGAGCAGTTCTTC | CASSAVLLAGDYNEQFF